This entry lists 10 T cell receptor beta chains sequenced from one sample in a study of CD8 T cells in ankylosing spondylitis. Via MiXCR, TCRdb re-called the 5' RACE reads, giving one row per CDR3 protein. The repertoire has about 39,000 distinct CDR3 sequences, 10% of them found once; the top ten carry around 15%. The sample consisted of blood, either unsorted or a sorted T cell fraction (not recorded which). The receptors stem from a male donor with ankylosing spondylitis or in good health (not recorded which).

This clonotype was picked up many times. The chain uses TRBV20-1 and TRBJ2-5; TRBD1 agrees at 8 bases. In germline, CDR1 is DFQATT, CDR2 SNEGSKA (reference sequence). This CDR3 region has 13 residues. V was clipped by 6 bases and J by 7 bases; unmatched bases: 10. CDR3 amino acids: CSATQGAQGTQYF. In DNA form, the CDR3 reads TGCAGTGCGACCCAGGGGGCGCAGGGGACCCAGTACTTC.

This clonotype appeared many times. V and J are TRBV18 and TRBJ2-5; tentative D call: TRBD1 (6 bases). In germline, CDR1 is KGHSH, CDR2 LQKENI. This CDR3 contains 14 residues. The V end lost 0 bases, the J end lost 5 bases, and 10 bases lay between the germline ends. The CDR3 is CASSPPTGRETQYF. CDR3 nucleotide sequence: TGTGCCAGCTCACCACCGACAGGACGGGAGACCCAGTACTTC.

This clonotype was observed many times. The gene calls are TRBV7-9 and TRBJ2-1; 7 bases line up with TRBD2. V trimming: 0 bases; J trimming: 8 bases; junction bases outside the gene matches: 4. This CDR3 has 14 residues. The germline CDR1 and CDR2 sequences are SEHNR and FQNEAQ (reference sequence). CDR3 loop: CASSLAGGPYEQFF. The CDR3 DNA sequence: TGTGCCAGCAGCTTAGCGGGAGGGCCATATGAGCAGTTCTTC.

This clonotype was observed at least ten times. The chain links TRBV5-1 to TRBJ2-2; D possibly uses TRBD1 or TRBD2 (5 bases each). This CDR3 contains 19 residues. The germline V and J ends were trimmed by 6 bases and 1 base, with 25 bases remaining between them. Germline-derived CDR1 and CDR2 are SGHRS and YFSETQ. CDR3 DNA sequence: TGCGCCAGCACCCACGGGATATTAAGACAGCAAAGGAACACCGGGGAGCTGTTTTTT. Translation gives CASTHGILRQQRNTGELFF.

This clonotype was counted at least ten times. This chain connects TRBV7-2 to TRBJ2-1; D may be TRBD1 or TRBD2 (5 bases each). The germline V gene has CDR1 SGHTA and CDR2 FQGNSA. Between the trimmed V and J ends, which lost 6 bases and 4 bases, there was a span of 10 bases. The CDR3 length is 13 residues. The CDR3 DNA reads TGTGCCAGCAGGTCCGGGGCGTACAATGAGCAGTTCTTC. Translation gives CASRSGAYNEQFF. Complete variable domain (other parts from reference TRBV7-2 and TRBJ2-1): GAGVSQSPSNKVTEKGKDVELRCDPISGHTALYWYRQSLGQGLEFLIYFQGNSAPDKSGLPSDRFSAERTGGSVSTLTIQRTQQEDSAVYLCASRSGAYNEQFFGPGTRLTVL.

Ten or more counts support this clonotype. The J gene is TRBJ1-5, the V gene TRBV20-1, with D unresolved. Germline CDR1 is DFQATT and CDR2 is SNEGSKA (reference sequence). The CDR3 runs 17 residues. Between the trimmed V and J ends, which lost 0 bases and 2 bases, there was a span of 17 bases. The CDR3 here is CSARDLSSLARNQPQHF. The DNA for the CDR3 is TGCAGTGCTAGAGATCTATCCAGTCTAGCGCGCAATCAGCCCCAGCATTTT.

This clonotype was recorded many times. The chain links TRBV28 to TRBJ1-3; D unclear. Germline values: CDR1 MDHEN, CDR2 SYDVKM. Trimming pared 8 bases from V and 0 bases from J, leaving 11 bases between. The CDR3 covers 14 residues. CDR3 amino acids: CASLASISGNTIYF. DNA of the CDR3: TGTGCCAGCCTTGCCAGCATCTCTGGAAACACCATATATTTT.

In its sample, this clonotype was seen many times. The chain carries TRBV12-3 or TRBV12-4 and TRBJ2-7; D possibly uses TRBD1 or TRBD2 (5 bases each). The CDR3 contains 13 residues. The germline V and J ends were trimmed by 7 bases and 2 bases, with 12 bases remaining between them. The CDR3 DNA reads TGTGCCAGCATGAGGGGTTCGGCCTACGAGCAGTACTTC. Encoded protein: CASMRGSAYEQYF.

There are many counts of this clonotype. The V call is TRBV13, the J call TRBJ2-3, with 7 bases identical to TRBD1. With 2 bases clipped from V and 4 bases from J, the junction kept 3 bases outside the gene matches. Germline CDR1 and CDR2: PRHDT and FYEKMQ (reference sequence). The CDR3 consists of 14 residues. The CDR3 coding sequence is TGTGCCAGCAGCTTACAAGGGGGCGCAGATACGCAGTATTTT. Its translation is CASSLQGGADTQYF. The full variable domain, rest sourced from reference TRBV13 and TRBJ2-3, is AAGVIQSPRHLIKEKRETATLKCYPIPRHDTVYWYQQGPGQDPQFLISFYEKMQSDKGSIPDRFSAQQFSDYHSELNMSSLELGDSALYFCASSLQGGADTQYFGPGTRLTVL.

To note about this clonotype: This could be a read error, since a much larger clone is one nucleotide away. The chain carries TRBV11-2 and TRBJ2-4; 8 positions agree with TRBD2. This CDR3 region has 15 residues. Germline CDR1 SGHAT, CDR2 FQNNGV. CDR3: CASSLAAGGRDIRYF. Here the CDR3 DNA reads TGTGCCAGCAGCTTAGCTGCGGGAGGTAGAGACATTCGGTACTTC. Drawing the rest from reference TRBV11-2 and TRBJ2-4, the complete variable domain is EAGVAQSPRYKIIEKRQSVAFWCNPISGHATLYWYQQILGQGPKLLIQFQNNGVVDDSQLPKDRFSAERLKGVDSTLKIQPAKLEDSAVYLCASSLAAGGRDIRYFGAGTRLSVL.